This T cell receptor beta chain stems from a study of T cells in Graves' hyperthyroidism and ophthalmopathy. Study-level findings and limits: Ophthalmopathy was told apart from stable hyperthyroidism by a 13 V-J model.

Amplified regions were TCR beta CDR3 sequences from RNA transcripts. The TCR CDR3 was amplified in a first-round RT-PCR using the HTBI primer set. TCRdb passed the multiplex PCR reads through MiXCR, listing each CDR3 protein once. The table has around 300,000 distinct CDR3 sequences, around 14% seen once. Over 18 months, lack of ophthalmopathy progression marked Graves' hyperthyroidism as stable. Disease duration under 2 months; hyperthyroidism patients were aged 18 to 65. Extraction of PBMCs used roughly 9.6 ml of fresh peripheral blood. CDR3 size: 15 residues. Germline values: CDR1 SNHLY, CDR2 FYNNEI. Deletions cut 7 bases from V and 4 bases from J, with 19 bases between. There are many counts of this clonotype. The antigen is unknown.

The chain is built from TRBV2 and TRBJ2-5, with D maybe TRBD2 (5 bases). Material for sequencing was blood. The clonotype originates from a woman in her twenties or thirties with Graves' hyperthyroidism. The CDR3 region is CASNNPTSTRETQYF. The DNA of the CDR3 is TGTGCCAGCAATAATCCTACTAGTACCCGAGAGACCCAGTACTTC.